This T cell receptor beta chain appears in the sequencing data of a study of T cell responses to AZD1222 COVID-19 vaccine. Notes on the study in general: There were repertoire samples only from the period after the peak T cell response. Possibly, clonal diversity was underestimated; donors were largely white British and included more females. Breadth and depth of Spike-specific TCRs rose after two AZD1222 doses. The CD4 TCRs associated with vaccination extended across spike and predominated at 160-218 and 743-854.

Using immunoSEQ multiplex PCR, the repertoire was profiled, and TCRdb retains in-frame clones only, with some absent. The sample lists almost 50,000 clones, around four fifths occurring once. In the case of this clone: The antigen remains unidentified.

The clonotype comes from an adult in good health. The sample in question was peripheral blood, obtained on day 0 of MenACWY control vaccination.

DNA for the CDR3: TGCGCCAGCAGCCCGCTGGGACAGGGAACGGTTGAGCAGTTCTTC. It yields the protein CASSPLGQGTVEQFF. The chain recombines TRBV4-1 with TRBJ2-1; 9 nucleotides line up with TRBD1. V was clipped by 4 bases and J by 9 bases; unmatched bases: 10. The germline gives CDR1 MGHRA, CDR2 YSYEKL. The CDR3 totals 15 residues.